One and the same sample provided the 11 T cell receptor beta chains below, sequenced in a study of CD8+CD57+ T cells in acquired aplastic anemia. CDR3 and TCR beta VDJ profiling relied on genomic DNA as the template. TCRdb used MiXCR to reprocess the reads, holding one entry per CDR3 protein. The sample has roughly 180,000 distinct CDR3 sequences; about 64% are singletons. Sequencing used sorted CD4+, CD8+, or CD8+CD57+ T cells (not recorded which) from PBMCs. These receptors were obtained from a human donor with severe aplastic anemia or a healthy control (not recorded which).

The chain joins TRBV12-5 to TRBJ1-1, with D unresolved. The CDR3 is 13 amino acids. Germline V gives CDR1 LGHNT, CDR2 FRNRAP. The V gene lost 1 base and the J gene lost 2 bases, with 5 bases spanning the gap. CDR3 DNA sequence: TGTGCTAGTGGTTTGGAACCAAACACTGAAGCTTTCTTT. Translating gives CASGLEPNTEAFF.

V and J are TRBV7-2 and TRBJ2-7; D could derive from TRBD1 or TRBD2 (5 bases each). The V end lost 3 bases, the J end lost 3 bases, and 12 bases lay between the germline ends. Germline V gives CDR1 SGHTA, CDR2 FQGNSA. The CDR3 has 14 residues. Here the CDR3 DNA reads TGTGCCAGCAGCTTTGGGACGTTCCTCTACGAGCAGTACTTC. It translates to CASSFGTFLYEQYF.

This clonotype has only a few counts. The chain has TRBV20-1 and TRBJ2-5; 7 bases agree with TRBD1. Germline CDR1 and CDR2: DFQATT and SNEGSKA (reference sequence). The CDR3 totals 15 residues. J was trimmed by 1 base and V by 3 bases; bases with no gene match: 8. The CDR3 reads CSASSRDSFQETQYF. CDR3 nucleotides: TGCAGTGCTAGCAGTCGGGACAGCTTCCAAGAGACCCAGTACTTC.

This clonotype showed up many times. This chain uses TRBV2 with TRBJ2-7, with D tentatively TRBD1 (6 bases). The CDR3 runs to 13 residues. CDR1 and CDR2 (germline): SNHLY, FYNNEI. Trimming took 6 bases from V and 0 from J, leaving 9 bases between them. DNA for the CDR3: TGTGCCAGCAGGGGACAAAGCTCCTACGAGCAGTACTTC. This translates into CASRGQSSYEQYF.

The chain employs TRBV29-1 and TRBJ1-2; perhaps TRBD1 as D (5 bases). The CDR3 covers 13 residues. Trimming stripped 7 bases from V and 7 bases from J, with 19 bases between. CDR1 and CDR2 (germline): SQVTM, ANQGSEA. In nucleotides, the CDR3 is TGCAGCGCCCCCCCCGATTCAGGGTTTGGCTACACCTTC. Its protein is CSAPPDSGFGYTF.

This clonotype was seen only a few times. The CDR3 protein is CASSGGSGGTSYNEQFF. The CDR3 DNA is TGTGCCAGCAGCGGGGGGAGCGGGGGGACCTCCTACAATGAGCAGTTCTTC. The J gene is TRBJ2-1, the V gene TRBV5-6; 9 nucleotides match TRBD2. The CDR3 runs to 17 residues. Trimming cost V 4 bases and J 0 bases; bases outside gene matches: 8. Per germline, CDR1 SGHDT and CDR2 YYEEEE.

This sequence joins TRBV25-1 and TRBJ2-7; TRBD2 matches 16 bases. Germline V lookup: CDR1 MGHDK, CDR2 SYGVNS. The CDR3 has 19 residues. J lost 9 bases, V lost 3 bases, and 17 bases had no gene match. The chain's CDR3 is CASSEELGLAGGPYIGQYF. In DNA, the CDR3 is TGTGCCAGCAGTGAGGAACTGGGACTAGCGGGGGGGCCTTATATAGGGCAGTACTTC.

V and J are TRBV12-3 or TRBV12-4 and TRBJ2-7, with 7 bases identical to TRBD1. There are 15 residues in the CDR3. The ends lost 6 bases at V and 0 bases at J; junction bases unmatched: 8. The DNA of the CDR3 is TGTGCCAGCAGAGAACCGGGACAGAGCTCCTACGAGCAGTACTTC. It codes for CASREPGQSSYEQYF.

This clonotype was seen more than once but under ten times. This sequence joins TRBV7-9 and TRBJ1-3; D possibly corresponds to TRBD1 (5 bases). CDR1 and CDR2 from the germline V gene are SEHNR and FQNEAQ (reference sequence). CDR3 length equals 15 residues. V lost 6 bases to trimming and J lost 4 bases, with 16 bases between them. CDR3 sequence: CASSRDTGGGNTIYF. The DNA of the CDR3 is TGTGCCAGCAGTCGCGACACAGGCGGAGGAAACACCATATATTTT.

This clonotype was observed a few times. The chain uses TRBV19 and TRBJ2-7; tentatively, D is TRBD1 or TRBD2 (5 bases each). Germline V gene sequence: CDR1 LNHDA, CDR2 SQIVND (reference sequence). The germline V and J ends were trimmed by 1 base and 0 bases, with 10 bases remaining between them. CDR3 size: 15 residues. The CDR3 DNA reads TGTGCCAGTAGTATAGGGGACGGCCGCTCCTACGAGCAGTACTTC. It codes for CASSIGDGRSYEQYF.

This clonotype showed up many times. The chain links TRBV6-1 to TRBJ1-1, with D perhaps matching TRBD1 (5 bases). Germline CDR1 and CDR2: MNHNS and SASEGT. The CDR3 is 14 residues long. V was shortened by 3 bases and J by 6 bases, with 14 bases between the two germline ends. In DNA form, the CDR3 reads TGTGCCAGCAGTGAGATCGCAGGGACCCCTGAAGCTTTCTTT. Protein: CASSEIAGTPEAFF.